This T cell receptor beta chain was recovered during a study of T cells in Graves' hyperthyroidism and ophthalmopathy. This clonotype was counted a few times. The germline V gene encodes CDR1 LGHDT and CDR2 YNNKEL (reference sequence). The CDR3 consists of 15 residues. The V end lost 1 base, the J end lost 3 bases, and 13 bases lay between the germline ends. TCR beta CDR3 regions were amplified from RNA. Carried out on the TCR CDR3, a first-round RT-PCR used the HTBI primer set. MiXCR, applied by TCRdb to the multiplex PCR reads, yields one record per CDR3 protein. The sample includes 500,000 to 650,000 distinct CDR3 sequences, about 15% of them seen just once.

The receptor's source is a woman under 30 with Graves' ophthalmopathy. Sequencing used blood. The chain carries TRBV3-1 and TRBJ2-7, with no clear D. The CDR3, as DNA: TGTGCCAGCAGCCAAGGCCTCAATCCCAGCTACGAGCAGTACTTC. Residues: CASSQGLNPSYEQYF.